Shown below are 27 T cell receptor beta chains from a single sample sequenced in a study of blood T cell repertoires in COVID-19. Clones were sequenced by immunoSEQ multiplex PCR, and TCRdb holds only the in-frame ones, with some missing. The sample holds under 250,000 clones, around 83% seen once. Sequencing input: peripheral blood. Receptors were obtained from a man aged 50 to 60 with active or convalescent COVID-19.

CDR3 loop: CASYRDLGSDTEAFF. CDR3 nucleotide sequence: TGCGCCAGCTATAGAGATCTGGGCAGTGACACTGAAGCTTTCTTT. The chain carries TRBV5-1 and TRBJ1-1; D not resolved. The CDR3 loop spans 15 amino acids. CDR1 and CDR2 (germline): SGHRS, YFSETQ. The germline V and J ends were trimmed by 7 bases and 3 bases, with 19 bases remaining between them.

This chain joins TRBV7-2 and TRBJ1-2; D might be TRBD1 (6 bases). The germline CDR1 and CDR2 sequences are SGHTA and FQGNSA. V lost 0 bases, J lost 5 bases, and 13 bases lay in between. The CDR3 is made up of 15 amino acids. CDR3 region: CASSLALRGWYGYTF. The DNA of the CDR3 is TGTGCCAGCAGCTTAGCGCTCAGGGGATGGTATGGCTACACCTTC.

This chain links TRBV18 with TRBJ1-2, with 9 nucleotides matching TRBD1. V was pared by 3 bases and J by 13 bases, with 9 bases of the junction left unmatched. Germline V gene lookup returns CDR1 KGHSH and CDR2 LQKENI. This CDR3 region has 13 residues. The CDR3 nucleotides read TGTGCCAGCTCACCCCGGACAGGGGAGTCCACCACCTTC. Protein: CASSPRTGESTTF.

The J gene is TRBJ1-3, the V gene TRBV19; D call uncertain. Looked up from germline, CDR1 is LNHDA and CDR2 is SQIVND (reference sequence). The V end was cut by 7 bases, the J end by 0 bases, with 10 bases between. CDR3 length: 14 residues. The CDR3 coding sequence is TGTGCCAGTACTCCAGGCAGCTCTGGAAACACCATATATTTT. Translated, it gives CASTPGSSGNTIYF.

This chain links TRBV18 with TRBJ2-5; 11 bases are a match to TRBD2. V dropped 3 bases and J dropped 5; count of bases not matched to a gene: 2. The germline V gene has CDR1 KGHSH and CDR2 LQKENI. This CDR3 contains 14 residues. In nucleotides, the CDR3 is TGTGCCAGCTCACCTAGCGGGAGGGGTGAGACCCAGTACTTC. It codes for CASSPSGRGETQYF. Full variable domain (remainder filled in from reference TRBV18 and TRBJ2-5): NAGVMQNPRHLVRRRGQEARLRCSPMKGHSHVYWYRQLPEEGLKFMVYLQKENIIDESGMPKERFSAEFPKEGPSILRIQQVVRGDSAAYFCASSPSGRGETQYFGPGTRLLVL.

The CDR3 sequence: CASSPYTGGTESYTF. The DNA of the CDR3 is TGTGCCAGCTCACCCTATACAGGGGGCACCGAAAGCTACACCTTC. V and J are TRBV18 and TRBJ1-2; TRBD1 matches at 9 bases. CDR3 length: 15 amino acids. The germline V gene encodes CDR1 KGHSH and CDR2 LQKENI. The V segment lost 3 bases and the J segment 9 bases; nucleotides outside the gene matches: 11. The full variable domain, completed using reference TRBV18 and TRBJ1-2, is NAGVMQNPRHLVRRRGQEARLRCSPMKGHSHVYWYRQLPEEGLKFMVYLQKENIIDESGMPKERFSAEFPKEGPSILRIQQVVRGDSAAYFCASSPYTGGTESYTFGSGTRLTVV.

The genes are TRBV5-1 and TRBJ2-1; 12 nucleotides match TRBD2. The germline V gene encodes CDR1 SGHRS and CDR2 YFSETQ. This CDR3 contains 16 residues. After removal of 0 bases from V and 9 bases from J, the junction contained 7 bases not matched to a gene. CDR3 in amino acids: CASSLVASGGASEQFF. The DNA for the CDR3 is TGCGCCAGCAGCTTGGTGGCTAGCGGGGGGGCAAGTGAGCAGTTCTTC.

V is TRBV5-6 and J is TRBJ2-7, with 9 bases lining up with TRBD2. The germline V gene has CDR1 SGHDT and CDR2 YYEEEE. The CDR3 runs to 13 residues. V dropped 3 bases and J dropped 6; count of bases not matched to a gene: 4. In DNA, the CDR3 is TGTGCCAGCAGCTCTTATAGCGGGAGCGAGCAGTACTTC. Its translation: CASSSYSGSEQYF.

The sample holds one count of this clone. The J gene is TRBJ2-3, the V gene TRBV20-1; D ambiguous. Trimming took off 6 bases at V and 5 bases at J, with 9 bases between the two ends. The CDR3 spans 11 residues. Germline CDR1 reads DFQATT; CDR2 reads SNEGSKA (reference sequence). CDR3 in amino acids: CSARIGDTQYF. The CDR3 DNA sequence: TGCAGTGCGCGGATCGGAGATACGCAGTATTTT.

This sequence joins TRBV7-2 and TRBJ1-1, with unresolved D. CDR3 length equals 17 residues. V shed 1 base and J shed 4 bases, with 19 bases lying between them. The V gene's germline CDR1 is SGHTA and CDR2 FQGNSA. CDR3 nucleotides: TGTGCCAGCAGCTTAGGGCGGGAAATGGGATGGAGCACTGAAGCTTTCTTT. Protein: CASSLGREMGWSTEAFF.

The rearrangement joins TRBV20-1 to TRBJ1-2, with a possible D match to TRBD1 (5 bases). The CDR3 runs 13 residues. CDR1 DFQATT and CDR2 SNEGSKA come from the germline V gene (reference sequence). V lost 3 bases, J lost 6 bases, and 14 bases lay in between. The CDR3 DNA reads TGCAGTGCTAGTTGGGGCGCAAGGCATGGCTACACCTTC. This encodes CSASWGARHGYTF.

This rearrangement joins TRBV18 to TRBJ1-4; D may be TRBD1 (5 bases). Per germline, CDR1 KGHSH and CDR2 LQKENI. With 3 bases removed from V and 4 bases from J, the gap between germline ends came to 15 bases. The CDR3 runs to 16 residues. This CDR3 reads CASSPWRGTNNEKLFF. CDR3 sequence (DNA): TGTGCCAGCTCACCGTGGCGAGGGACTAATAATGAAAAACTGTTTTTT.

The J gene is TRBJ2-3, the V gene TRBV5-1; 8 bases map to TRBD2. With 0 bases clipped from V and 4 bases from J, the junction kept 7 bases outside the gene matches. This CDR3 region has 16 residues. The V gene's germline CDR1 is SGHRS and CDR2 YFSETQ. CDR3 nucleotide sequence: TGCGCCAGCAGCTTGGAGGGACTAGGGGGTTCAGATACGCAGTATTTT. Translation gives CASSLEGLGGSDTQYF.

The V call is TRBV29-1, the J call TRBJ1-1; 9 bases fit TRBD1. The CDR3 consists of 11 residues. V was clipped by 5 bases and J by 8 bases; unmatched bases: 3. Germline assignment: CDR1 SQVTM and CDR2 ANQGSEA. CDR3 region: CSVNRGPEAFF. The CDR3, as DNA: TGCAGCGTTAACAGGGGGCCCGAAGCTTTCTTT.

This clone was picked up a small number of times. The chain recombines TRBV21-1 with TRBJ2-1; the table gives TRBD2 as D, unverified against the DNA. TRBV21-1 is deemed a pseudogene. This CDR3 has 19 residues. Written as DNA, the CDR3 is TGTGCCAGCAACCAGCCCTCTCTCCCTCGGGGGGCGGGCAACAATGAGCAGTTCTTC. Its translation: CASNQPSLPRGAGNNEQFF.

The chain has TRBV6-5 and TRBJ1-4, with 10 nucleotides matching TRBD1. The CDR3 is 15 residues long. Germline assignment: CDR1 MNHEY and CDR2 SVGAGI. The V and J ends lost 2 bases and 5 bases, in that order; junction bases with no gene match: 2. The CDR3 nucleotides are TGTGCCAGCAGTTACCGGGGACAGGGGAATGAAAAACTGTTTTTT. As protein: CASSYRGQGNEKLFF.

The chain is built from TRBV27 and TRBJ1-2; 7 bases line up with TRBD1. V trimming: 5 bases; J trimming: 4 bases; junction bases outside the gene matches: 13. The CDR3 is 16 residues long. CDR1 and CDR2 from the germline V gene are MNHEY and SMNVEV (reference sequence). For the CDR3, the DNA is TGTGCCAGCAGTAACTTTACAGGGGTTCGTCCCTATGGCTACACCTTC. Translating it yields CASSNFTGVRPYGYTF.

This clone was seen a single time. The sample has other DNA sequences that encode this CDR3 too. The chain recombines TRBV7-2 with TRBJ2-5; 7 bases fit TRBD2. Losses at the gene ends were 1 base for V and 2 bases for J; bases not matched to a gene: 1. The CDR3 has 14 amino acids. CDR1 and CDR2 (germline): SGHTA, FQGNSA. Written as DNA, the CDR3 is TGTGCCAGCAGCTTAGGGGGGGGGCAAGAGACCCAGTACTTC. Its translation is CASSLGGGQETQYF.

The genes are TRBV4-1 and TRBJ1-4, with unresolved D. CDR1 and CDR2 from the germline V gene are MGHRA and YSYEKL. The V end was cut by 1 base, the J end by 0 bases, with 9 bases between. The length of the CDR3 is 16 residues. The CDR3 loop is CASSQGSSATNEKLFF. As DNA, the CDR3 is TGCGCCAGCAGCCAAGGGAGCTCTGCAACTAATGAAAAACTGTTTTTT.

CDR3 sequence (DNA): TGTGCCAGCAGCCCCGCGGATGAAAAACTGTTTTTT. Translated, it gives CASSPADEKLFF. The V call is TRBV7-8, the J call TRBJ1-4; D ambiguous. Germline loops: CDR1 SGHVS, CDR2 FQNEAQ. Deletions cut 5 bases from V and 6 bases from J, with 7 bases between. This CDR3 has 12 amino acids.

The chain uses TRBV7-3 and TRBJ2-2, with 7 bases aligning to TRBD1. CDR3 length: 16 residues. V lost 0 bases, J lost 4 bases, and 5 bases stayed unmatched. Germline V gene lookup returns CDR1 SGHTA and CDR2 FQGTGA. Written as DNA, the CDR3 is TGTGCCAGCAGCTTAACTCGGGCAGGGGGCACCGGGGAGCTGTTTTTT. Its protein product is CASSLTRAGGTGELFF. Complete variable domain (other parts from reference TRBV7-3 and TRBJ2-2): GAGVSQTPSNKVTEKGKYVELRCDPISGHTALYWYRQSLGQGPEFLIYFQGTGAADDSGLPNDRFFAVRPEGSVSTLKIQRTERGDSAVYLCASSLTRAGGTGELFFGEGSRLTVL.

The chain has TRBV5-1 and TRBJ2-3; D gene uncertain. Germline CDR1 is SGHRS and CDR2 is YFSETQ. The V end lost 0 bases, the J end lost 0 bases, and 11 bases lay between the germline ends. CDR3 size: 16 residues. CDR3 in amino acids: CASSLGGFASTDTQYF. In DNA form, the CDR3 reads TGCGCCAGCAGCTTGGGTGGCTTTGCTAGCACAGATACGCAGTATTTT.

The J gene is TRBJ2-2, the V gene TRBV28, with D possibly TRBD2 on 6 matching bases. Per the germline V gene, CDR1 is MDHEN and CDR2 is SYDVKM. The CDR3 loop spans 15 amino acids. V lost 2 bases, J lost 3 bases, and 10 bases lay in between. The CDR3: CASSLGREHTGELFF. DNA for the CDR3: TGTGCCAGCAGTTTAGGGCGGGAACACACCGGGGAGCTGTTTTTT.

The chain joins TRBV5-1 to TRBJ1-1, with TRBD1 matching 9 bases. The CDR3 totals 15 residues. Trimming removed 6 bases from V and 2 bases from J; junction bases left unmatched: 8. Germline assignment: CDR1 SGHRS and CDR2 YFSETQ. CDR3 residues: CASMLRDRVNTEAFF. CDR3 coding DNA: TGCGCCAGCATGCTACGGGACAGGGTAAACACTGAAGCTTTCTTT.

The J gene is TRBJ2-7, the V gene TRBV2; possibly TRBD2 for D (5 bases). V was trimmed by 6 bases and J by 1 base, leaving 10 bases between them. Germline V gene lookup returns CDR1 SNHLY and CDR2 FYNNEI. The CDR3 spans 13 residues. The DNA of the CDR3 is TGTGCCAGCAGCAGGACTGAATCCTACGAGCAGTACTTC. It translates to CASSRTESYEQYF.

The table lists this clone with a count of one. The chain carries TRBV5-4 and TRBJ1-3, with 10 bases identical to TRBD1. CDR1 is SGHNT and CDR2 is YYREEE in the germline V gene (reference sequence). The junction had 4 bases not matched to a gene; V was cut back by 3 bases and J by 4 bases. The length of the CDR3 is 15 residues. The CDR3 loop reads CASSYPGQGGNTIYF. The CDR3 DNA reads as TGTGCCAGCAGCTATCCGGGACAGGGGGGAAACACCATATATTTT.

The chain employs TRBV7-2 and TRBJ2-1, with TRBD1 matching 9 bases. The CDR3 consists of 19 residues. After removal of 1 base from V and 1 base from J, the junction contained 11 bases not matched to a gene. Germline-derived CDR1 and CDR2 are SGHTA and FQGNSA. The CDR3 DNA reads TGTGCCAGCAGCTTAGTAGGAGTGGTCGGACAGGGGTCCTACAATGAGCAGTTCTTC. It specifies CASSLVGVVGQGSYNEQFF.